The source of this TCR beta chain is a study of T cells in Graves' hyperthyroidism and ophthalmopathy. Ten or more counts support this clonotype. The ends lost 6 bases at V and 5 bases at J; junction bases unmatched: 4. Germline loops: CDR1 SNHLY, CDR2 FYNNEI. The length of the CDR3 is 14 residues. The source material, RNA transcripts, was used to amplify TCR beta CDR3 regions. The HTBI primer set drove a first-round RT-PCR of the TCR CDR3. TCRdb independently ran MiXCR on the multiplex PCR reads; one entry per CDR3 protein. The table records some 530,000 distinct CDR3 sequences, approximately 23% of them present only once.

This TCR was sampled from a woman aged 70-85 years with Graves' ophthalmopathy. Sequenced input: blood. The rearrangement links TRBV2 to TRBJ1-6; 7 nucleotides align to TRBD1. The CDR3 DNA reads TGTGCCAGCAGCGCGGGACAGCATAATTCACCCCTCCACTTT. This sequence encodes CASSAGQHNSPLHF.